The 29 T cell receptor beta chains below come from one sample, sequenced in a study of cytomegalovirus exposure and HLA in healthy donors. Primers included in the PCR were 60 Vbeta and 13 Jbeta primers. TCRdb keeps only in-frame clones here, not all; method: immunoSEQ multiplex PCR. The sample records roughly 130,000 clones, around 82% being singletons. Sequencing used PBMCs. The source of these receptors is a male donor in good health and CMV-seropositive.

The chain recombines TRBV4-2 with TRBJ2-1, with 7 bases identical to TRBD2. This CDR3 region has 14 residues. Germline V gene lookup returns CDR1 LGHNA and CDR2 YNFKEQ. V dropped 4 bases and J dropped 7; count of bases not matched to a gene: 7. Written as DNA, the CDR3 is TGTGCCAGCAGCCGGAGCGGGGAGCTAAATGAGCAGTTCTTC. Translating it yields CASSRSGELNEQFF.

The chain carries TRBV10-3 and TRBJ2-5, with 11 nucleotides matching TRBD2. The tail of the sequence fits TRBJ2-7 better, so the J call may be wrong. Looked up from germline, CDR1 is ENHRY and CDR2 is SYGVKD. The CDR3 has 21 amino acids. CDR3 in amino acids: CAISEPRSGTSGGRGIYEQYF. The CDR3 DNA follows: TGTGCCATCAGTGAGCCCCGATCCGGGACTAGCGGTGGGAGGGGAATTTACGAGCAGTACTTC.

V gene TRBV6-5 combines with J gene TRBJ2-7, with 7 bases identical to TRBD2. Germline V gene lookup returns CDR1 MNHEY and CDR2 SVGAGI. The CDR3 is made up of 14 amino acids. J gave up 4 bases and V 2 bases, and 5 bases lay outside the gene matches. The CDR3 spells CASSYGGSGYEQYF. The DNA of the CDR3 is TGTGCCAGCAGTTACGGCGGGAGTGGGTACGAGCAGTACTTC.

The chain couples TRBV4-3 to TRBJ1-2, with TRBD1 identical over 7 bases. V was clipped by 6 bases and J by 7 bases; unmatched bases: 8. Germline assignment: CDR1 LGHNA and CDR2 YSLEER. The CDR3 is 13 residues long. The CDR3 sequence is CASRPTGVGGYTF. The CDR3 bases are TGCGCCAGCAGGCCTACAGGGGTCGGTGGCTACACCTTC.

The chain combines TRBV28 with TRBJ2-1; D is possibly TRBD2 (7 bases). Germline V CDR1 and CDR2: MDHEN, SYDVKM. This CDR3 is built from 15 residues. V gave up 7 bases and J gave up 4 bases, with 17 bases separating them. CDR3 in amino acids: CASIPGGGGYNEQFF. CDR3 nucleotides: TGTGCCAGCATCCCCGGGGGCGGGGGTTACAATGAGCAGTTCTTC.

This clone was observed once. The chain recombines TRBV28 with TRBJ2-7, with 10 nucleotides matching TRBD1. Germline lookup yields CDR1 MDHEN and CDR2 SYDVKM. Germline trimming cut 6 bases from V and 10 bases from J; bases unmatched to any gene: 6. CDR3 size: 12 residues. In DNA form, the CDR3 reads TGTGCCAGCAGCCTCCGGACAGGGGGTCAGTACTTC. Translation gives CASSLRTGGQYF.

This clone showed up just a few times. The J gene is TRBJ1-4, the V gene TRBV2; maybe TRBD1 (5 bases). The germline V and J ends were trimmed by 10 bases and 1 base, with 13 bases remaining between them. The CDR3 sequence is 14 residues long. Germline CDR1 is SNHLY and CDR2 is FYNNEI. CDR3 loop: CATKSGVTNEKLFF. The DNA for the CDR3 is TGTGCCACCAAATCGGGGGTAACTAATGAAAAACTGTTTTTT.

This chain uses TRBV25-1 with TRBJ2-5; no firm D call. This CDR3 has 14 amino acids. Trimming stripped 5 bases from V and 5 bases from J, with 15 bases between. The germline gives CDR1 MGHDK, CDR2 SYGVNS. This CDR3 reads CASSQTLRRETQYF. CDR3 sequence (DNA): TGTGCCAGCAGTCAAACTTTACGCCGGGAGACCCAGTACTTC.

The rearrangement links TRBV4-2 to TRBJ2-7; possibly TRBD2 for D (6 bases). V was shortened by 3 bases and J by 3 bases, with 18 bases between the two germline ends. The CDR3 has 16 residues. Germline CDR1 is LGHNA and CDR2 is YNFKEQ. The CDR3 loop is CASSQDSVLAVYEQYF. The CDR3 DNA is TGTGCCAGCAGCCAGGACTCAGTCTTAGCGGTCTACGAGCAGTACTTC.

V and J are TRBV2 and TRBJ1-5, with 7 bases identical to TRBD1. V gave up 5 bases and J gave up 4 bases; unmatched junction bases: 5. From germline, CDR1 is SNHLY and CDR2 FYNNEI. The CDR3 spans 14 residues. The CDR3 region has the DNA TGTGCCAGCAGTCCGGGACAGTTTAATCAGCCCCAGCATTTT. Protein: CASSPGQFNQPQHF.

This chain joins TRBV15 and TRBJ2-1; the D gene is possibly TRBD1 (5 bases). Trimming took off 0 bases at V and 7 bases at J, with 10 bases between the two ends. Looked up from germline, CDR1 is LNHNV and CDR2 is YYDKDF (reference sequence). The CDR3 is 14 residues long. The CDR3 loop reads CATSRDRTKNEQFF. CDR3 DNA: TGTGCCACCAGCAGAGACAGGACAAAAAATGAGCAGTTCTTC.

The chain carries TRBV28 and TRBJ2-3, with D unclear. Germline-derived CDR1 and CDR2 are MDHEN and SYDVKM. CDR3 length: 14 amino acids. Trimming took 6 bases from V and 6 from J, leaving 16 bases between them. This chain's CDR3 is CASRSVHLLDTQYF. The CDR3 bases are TGTGCCAGCAGAAGCGTCCATTTGTTGGATACGCAGTATTTT.

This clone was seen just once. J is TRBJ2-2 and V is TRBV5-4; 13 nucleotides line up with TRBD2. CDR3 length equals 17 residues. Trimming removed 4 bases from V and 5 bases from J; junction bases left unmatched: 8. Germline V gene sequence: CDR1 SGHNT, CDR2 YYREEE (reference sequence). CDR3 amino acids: CASSPTSGRAGTGELFF. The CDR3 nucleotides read TGTGCCAGCAGCCCCACTAGCGGGAGGGCGGGGACCGGGGAGCTGTTTTTT.

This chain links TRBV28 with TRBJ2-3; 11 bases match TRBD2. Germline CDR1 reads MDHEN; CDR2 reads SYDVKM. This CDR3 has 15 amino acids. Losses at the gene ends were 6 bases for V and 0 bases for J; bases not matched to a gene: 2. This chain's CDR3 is CASRWTSGSTDTQYF. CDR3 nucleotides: TGTGCCAGCAGGTGGACTAGCGGGAGCACAGATACGCAGTATTTT.

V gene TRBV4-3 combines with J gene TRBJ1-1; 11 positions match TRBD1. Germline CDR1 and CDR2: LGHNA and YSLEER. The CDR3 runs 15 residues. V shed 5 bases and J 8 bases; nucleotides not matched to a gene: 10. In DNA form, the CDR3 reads TGCGCCAGCAGCGGTCGGGACAGGGGGGAGGCCGAAGCTTTCTTT. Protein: CASSGRDRGEAEAFF.

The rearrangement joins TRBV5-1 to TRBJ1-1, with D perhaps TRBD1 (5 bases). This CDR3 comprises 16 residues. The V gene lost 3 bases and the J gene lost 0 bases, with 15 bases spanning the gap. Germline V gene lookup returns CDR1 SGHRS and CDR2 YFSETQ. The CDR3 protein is CASSWSGGGMNTEAFF. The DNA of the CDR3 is TGCGCCAGCAGCTGGAGCGGGGGTGGGATGAACACTGAAGCTTTCTTT.

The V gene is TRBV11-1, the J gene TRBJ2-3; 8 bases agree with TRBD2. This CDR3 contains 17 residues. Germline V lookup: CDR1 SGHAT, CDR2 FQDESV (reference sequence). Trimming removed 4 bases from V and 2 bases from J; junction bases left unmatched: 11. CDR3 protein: CASSSWGSGIDTDTQYF. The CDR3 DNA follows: TGTGCCAGCAGCTCGTGGGGTAGCGGGATAGACACAGATACGCAGTATTTT.

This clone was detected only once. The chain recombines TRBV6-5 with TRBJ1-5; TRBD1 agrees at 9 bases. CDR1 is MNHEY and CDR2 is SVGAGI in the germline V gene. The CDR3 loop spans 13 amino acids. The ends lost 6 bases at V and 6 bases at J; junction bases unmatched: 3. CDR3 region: CASRQGARQPQHF. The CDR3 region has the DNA TGTGCCAGCAGACAGGGGGCTCGTCAGCCCCAGCATTTT.

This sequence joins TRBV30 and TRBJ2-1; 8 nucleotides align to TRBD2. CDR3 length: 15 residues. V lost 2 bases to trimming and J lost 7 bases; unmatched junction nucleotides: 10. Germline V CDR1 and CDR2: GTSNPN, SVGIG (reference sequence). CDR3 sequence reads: CAWSRPGLVRNEQFF. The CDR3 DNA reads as TGTGCCTGGAGTAGGCCGGGACTAGTGAGGAATGAGCAGTTCTTC.

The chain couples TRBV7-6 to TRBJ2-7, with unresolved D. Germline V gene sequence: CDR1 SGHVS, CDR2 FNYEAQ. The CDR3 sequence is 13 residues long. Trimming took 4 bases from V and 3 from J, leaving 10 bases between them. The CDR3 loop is CASSSTDGYEQYF. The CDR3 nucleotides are TGTGCCAGCAGCTCGACTGACGGCTACGAGCAGTACTTC. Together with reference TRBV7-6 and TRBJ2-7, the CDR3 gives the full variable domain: GAGVSQSPRYKVTKRGQDVALRCDPISGHVSLYWYRQALGQGPEFLTYFNYEAQQDKSGLPNDRFSAERPEGSISTLTIQRTEQRDSAMYRCASSSTDGYEQYFGPGTRLTVT.

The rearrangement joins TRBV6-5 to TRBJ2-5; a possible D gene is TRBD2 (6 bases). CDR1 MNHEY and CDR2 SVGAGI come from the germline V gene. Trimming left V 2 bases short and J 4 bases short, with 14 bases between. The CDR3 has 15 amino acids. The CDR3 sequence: CASSYRVGGTETQYF. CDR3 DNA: TGTGCCAGCAGTTACAGGGTCGGAGGGACAGAGACCCAGTACTTC.

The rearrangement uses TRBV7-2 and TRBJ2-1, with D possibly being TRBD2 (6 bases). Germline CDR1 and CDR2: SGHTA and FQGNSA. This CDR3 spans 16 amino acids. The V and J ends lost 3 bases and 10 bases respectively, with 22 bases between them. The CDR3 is CASSFLWDSNPLEQFF. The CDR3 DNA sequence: TGTGCCAGCAGCTTCCTATGGGACTCCAACCCCCTGGAGCAGTTCTTC.

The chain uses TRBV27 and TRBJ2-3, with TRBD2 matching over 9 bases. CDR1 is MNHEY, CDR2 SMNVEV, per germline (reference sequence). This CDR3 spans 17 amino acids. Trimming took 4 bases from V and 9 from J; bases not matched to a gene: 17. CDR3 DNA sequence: TGTGCCAGCAGTTCCGCCCCCCTAGCGGGAACCCTTGGGACGCAGTATTTT. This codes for CASSSAPLAGTLGTQYF.

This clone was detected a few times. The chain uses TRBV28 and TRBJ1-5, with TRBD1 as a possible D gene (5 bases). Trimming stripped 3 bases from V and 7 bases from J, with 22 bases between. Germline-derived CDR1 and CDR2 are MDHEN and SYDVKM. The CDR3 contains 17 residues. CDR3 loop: CASSFRRAGPLGQPQHF. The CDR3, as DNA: TGTGCCAGCAGTTTCCGGCGGGCGGGGCCGCTCGGGCAGCCCCAGCATTTT.

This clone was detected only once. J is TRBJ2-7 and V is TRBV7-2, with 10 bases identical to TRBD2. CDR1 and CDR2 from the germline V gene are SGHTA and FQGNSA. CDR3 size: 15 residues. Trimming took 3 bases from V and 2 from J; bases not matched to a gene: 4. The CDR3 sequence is CASSFGLAATYEQYF. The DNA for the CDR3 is TGTGCCAGCAGCTTCGGACTAGCGGCCACCTACGAGCAGTACTTC.

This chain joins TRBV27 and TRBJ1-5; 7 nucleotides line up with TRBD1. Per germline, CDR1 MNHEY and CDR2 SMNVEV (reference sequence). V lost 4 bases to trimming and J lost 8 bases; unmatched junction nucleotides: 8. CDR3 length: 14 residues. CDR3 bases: TGTGCCAGCAGTTCGGGGACAGTTCGTGAGCCCCAGCATTTT. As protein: CASSSGTVREPQHF.

The CDR3 DNA follows: TGTGCCAGCAGTTACATAGGGTTGCGGGATGGCTACACCTTC. Translated, it gives CASSYIGLRDGYTF. V usage is TRBV6-5 and J usage is TRBJ1-2; D is ambiguous. Per the germline V gene, CDR1 is MNHEY and CDR2 is SVGAGI. Deletions cut 2 bases from V and 6 bases from J, with 13 bases between. The CDR3 length is 14 residues.

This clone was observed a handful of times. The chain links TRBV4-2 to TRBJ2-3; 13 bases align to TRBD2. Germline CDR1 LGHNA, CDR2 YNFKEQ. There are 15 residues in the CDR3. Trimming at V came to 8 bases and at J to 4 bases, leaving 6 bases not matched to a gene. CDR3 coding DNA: TGTGCCAGCGGATGGACTAGCGGGAGACCAGATACGCAGTATTTT. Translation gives CASGWTSGRPDTQYF.

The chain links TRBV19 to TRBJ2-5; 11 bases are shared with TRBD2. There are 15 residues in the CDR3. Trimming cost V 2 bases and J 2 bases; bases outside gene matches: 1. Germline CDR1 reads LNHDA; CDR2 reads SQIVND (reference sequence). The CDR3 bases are TGTGCCAGTAGTATAACTAGCGGGAGTCAAGAGACCCAGTACTTC. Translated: CASSITSGSQETQYF.